This T cell receptor (beta chain) was obtained from a study of cytomegalovirus exposure and HLA in healthy donors (dated by TCRdb to between 2016 and 2019). As for the study more broadly: In an earlier analysis of 550 to 750 of the donors, around 290 Gb of sequence data and 90 million to 120 million unique TCR beta sequences from about 190 million T cells were reported. HLA typing covered class I and class II loci at four-digit resolution. An earlier analysis of approximately 500 of the donors applied high-throughput TCR beta sequencing to assess whether each TCR beta V gene segment acted as functional or pseudogenic. The genetic ancestry cluster associated with self-reported Caucasian donors included 81% of the 398 genotyped donors. Across about 380 genotyped donors of the cohort, an average of roughly 250,000 unique TCR beta nucleotide sequences per donor were sequenced, and 15% to 20% of those sequences were non-productive. Rather than using new phenotypic data, the later analysis identified candidate immune exposures from TCR beta sequences and from how often those sequences occurred across donors. The study aimed to test whether signatures of past pathogen exposure could be identified by cataloging public T cell receptors. The study profiled the T cell repertoires of under 700 subjects by immunosequencing and related them to cytomegalovirus serostatus. Typing coverage varied by locus: roughly 629-640 donors for A, B, C, DRB1 and DQB1; roughly 510 for DQA1; around 610 for DPA1; about 450 for DPB1. Because of strong linkage in the cohort, roughly five DR-DQ haplotypes were treated as single units for association and clustering. All discovery cohort repertoires had been generated using a single sequencing platform. Roughly 300 gigabases of sequencing data and tens of millions of unique TCR sequences were included in an early release covering roughly 700 HLA-typed donors. Genome-wide SNP genotypes for about 60% of the roughly 700 donors were used in a later genetic analysis, which treated that subset as a discovery cohort. To study patterns of TCR occurrence, a later analysis re-analyzed previously published TCR beta repertoires from just over 650 donors and added high-resolution HLA genotyping. A separate validation cohort of some 130 different subjects was used in addition to the roughly 670-subject first cohort. To predict cytomegalovirus infection status, the study combined high-throughput TCR immunosequencing, statistical association of individual TCRs with disease status, and machine learning. Donor age, sex, ethnicity and CMV serostatus were compiled together with the repertoire data. The paper as a whole reports these results and caveats: An association between a missense DCLRE1C variant and V-gene and J-gene trimming of TCR beta chains was found in a later genetic analysis and replicated in an independent cohort. The authors suggested that the approach could potentially be extended to other disease states and immunological phenotypes. Assigning TCR associations to individual alleles was difficult when HLA alleles, especially DR and DQ, strongly co-occurred. A later analysis reported that several top co-occurrence clusters appeared linked to parvovirus B19, influenza, CMV and Epstein-Barr virus. The sequencing pipeline was judged likely to have produced a cluster of highly shared sequence variants as a technical artifact. In a later analysis, most CMV-associated TCR beta chains were found to appear HLA-restricted, with HLA associations seemingly driven largely by CMV exposure. Linkage disequilibrium might explain the correlated functional status among segregating V segments, but an unknown experimental factor could not be excluded. The cohort was sequenced for TCR beta chains only, and without alpha or paired-chain data the features that could be detected were limited. Because counts were too low, approximately 18 rarely observed V segments, including chromosome 9 orphons, were excluded from the earlier analysis of several hundred of the donors. Across donors, most TCR sequences were observed very rarely, whereas some public TCRs were present in many individuals. Cytomegalovirus status was reported to be diagnosed by the classifier with high specificity and sensitivity in both the original and validation cohorts. HLA typing was unavailable for some donors at each locus, so association tests used only the typed subset. A later analysis found that TCR association rates varied across HLA loci, with DRB1 alleles showing the most associated TCRs and HLA-C alleles the fewest. A later analysis found that HLA-associated TCR beta chains were more clonally expanded and had lower generation probabilities than equally common non-associated chains. A further reported finding was that TCR beta sequences accurately predicted the HLA-A and HLA-B alleles for most subjects in the first cohort. In an earlier analysis of 500 to 650 of the donors, most TCR beta V segments appeared in productive rearrangements about 87% or about 30% of the time, broadly matching IMGT annotations. Roughly uniform sequencing depth across donors was assumed in presence/absence analyses, although this assumption may not hold. A later genetic analysis reported fewer N-insertions in productive TCRs among donors in an Asian-associated ancestry cluster than the 666-donor mean. CMV serostatus was the only immune exposure information available for the cohort. In the study, about 150 TCR beta chains were listed as associated with cytomegalovirus. In vitro tests confirmed that a few of the cytomegalovirus-associated TCR beta chains recognize cytomegalovirus antigens. The 87-base-pair reads could not distinguish some IMGT-functional V segments, including TRBV6-2 and TRBV6-3, so those segments were excluded. A later analysis associated roughly 17,000 TCR beta sequences with specific HLA alleles at a false discovery rate of 0.05.

The CDR3 has 15 amino acids, counting the end cysteine and phenylalanine. Of all the DNA, just the CDR3 is kept, 45 bases in frame from base 1. The germline V and J ends show losses of 0 bases and 3 bases respectively, and no gene match explains 5 bases of the junction. The germline V gene (reference sequence) yields SGHKS for CDR1 and YYEKEE for CDR2. The cohort was made up of approximately 670 healthy bone marrow donors. Cohort members were all nominally healthy when sampled, although unrecorded immune exposures were likely present. The donor tested CMV seronegative, placing the donor among the 350 to 400 seronegative members of the cohort. A peripheral blood sample was collected from each donor, and TCR beta sequencing was performed on peripheral blood mononuclear cells. The Qiagen DNeasy Blood Extraction Kit was used to extract genomic DNA from the blood cell samples. Of note for this clone: What this receptor recognizes is not known. Base qualities are not recorded, but no much larger clone differs from it by a single base.

Library preparation employed the immunoSEQ multiplex PCR assay. For the multiplex PCR, a mixture combining 60 forward primers for TCR Vbeta segments and 13 reverse primers for TCR Jbeta segments was used. Amplification of the CDR3 region of rearranged TCR beta genes was performed with a multiplex PCR assay on genomic DNA. On the Illumina HiSeq System, the amplified TCR beta libraries were sequenced as 87-base-pair reads. In the source study's methods: Across the roughly 640 repertoires, a later analysis counted 60 million to 90 million unique TCR beta chains, around 10 million of which were shared by at least two donors. To remove PCR and sequencing errors, raw reads were error-corrected and collapsed into unique sequences using a nearest-neighbor algorithm that merged closely related sequences. Alignment of CDR3 sequences to IMGT reference sequences was used to assign V, D and J gene segments. For a sequence to be retained, a match of at least six nucleotides was required to both a V gene segment and a J gene segment. A rearrangement was called productive if the CDR3 had no stop codons and remained in frame with V and J, and every other rearrangement was called non-productive. CDR3 was defined according to IMGT convention as the region running from the second conserved V-encoded cysteine to the conserved J-encoded phenylalanine. The earlier analysis of 550 to 650 of the donors excluded any sequence lacking an unambiguous match to a single V gene segment. In an earlier analysis of about 590 of the donors, a V segment was called functional when productive rearrangements were above 56.7%, and segregating when the standard deviation between donors exceeded 5%. A statistical classification framework was built to diagnose cytomegalovirus status from the catalog of TCR beta chain sequences. A later analysis assigned V and J genes by comparing TCR nucleotide sequences with IMGT/GENE-DB human TR gene sequences. A later analysis assigned CDR3 sequences and most-parsimonious VDJ recombination scenarios with the TCRdist pipeline. In a later analysis, each TCR beta chain was defined by its CDR3 amino acid sequence together with its V-gene family, and reads without a unique V-gene family were excluded. As a way to deal with suspected cross-contamination and a sequencing artifact, a later analysis dropped 500 to 700 nucleotide sequences that were highly shared and had low generation probability. In a later analysis, a clonal expansion index for each public chain was calculated from normalized within-repertoire ranks of inferred template counts. In a later analysis, generation probabilities were computed with a VDJ recombination model fitted to out-of-frame rearrangements, and the resulting probabilities were checked against IGoR. A later analysis scored TCR-TCR, TCR-HLA and TCR-CMV co-occurrence with hypergeometric tests, applying a repertoire-size bias correction to TCR pairs. In a later analysis, false discovery rates were estimated by permuting HLA or CMV assignments 20 times. In a later analysis, co-occurring TCRs were grouped using DBSCAN, and TCRdist sequence similarity was added for clustering within HLA-allele-positive subsets. Repertoires with fewer than 30,000 or more than 120,000 public chains, plus five repertoires with anomalous nucleotide sharing, were excluded from co-occurrence clustering. Held by TCRdb, this immuneACCESS table contains in-frame sequences only and omits some clones. Under half of the omission traces to an unresolved V gene where checked; the cause of the rest is unknown. D and trimming come from the DNA, and the V and J calls and clone size come from that table. Counted in this sample were about 100,000 clones; less than 80% of them appeared once. The leading ten clones occupy roughly 4.1% of the sample.

Sequenced sample: PBMCs. The receptor comes from a man between 35 and 55 years old in good health and CMV-seronegative. The chain is assembled from TRBV5-5 and TRBJ2-7, with 8 middle bases fitting TRBD1. The CDR3 reads CASSLAGQVIYEQYF. DNA sequence: TGTGCCAGCAGCTTGGCGGGACAGGTGATCTACGAGCAGTACTTC.